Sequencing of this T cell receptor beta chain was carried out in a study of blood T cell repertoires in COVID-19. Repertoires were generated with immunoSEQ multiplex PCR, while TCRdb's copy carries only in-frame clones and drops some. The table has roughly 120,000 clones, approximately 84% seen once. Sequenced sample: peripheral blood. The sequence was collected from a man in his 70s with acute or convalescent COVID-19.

The CDR3 here is CASTQGGKGGYTF. The DNA for the CDR3 is TGTGCCAGCACTCAGGGGGGTAAGGGCGGCTACACCTTC. The chain couples TRBV3-1 (or the pseudogene TRBV3-2) to TRBJ1-2, with TRBD1 matching 7 bases. Germline CDR1 LGHDT, CDR2 YNNKEL (reference sequence). The J segment lost 8 bases and the V segment lost 7 bases, leaving 10 bases of the junction unmatched. The CDR3 is 13 amino acids.